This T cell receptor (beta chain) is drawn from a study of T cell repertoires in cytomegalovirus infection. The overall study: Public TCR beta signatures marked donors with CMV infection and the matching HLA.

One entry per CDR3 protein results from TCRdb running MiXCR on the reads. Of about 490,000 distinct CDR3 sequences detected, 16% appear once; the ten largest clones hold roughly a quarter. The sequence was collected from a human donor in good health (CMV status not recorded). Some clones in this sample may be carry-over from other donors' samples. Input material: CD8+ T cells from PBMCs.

The DNA for the CDR3 is TGTGCCACCAGTGAGACACCGGGACAGGGCTCTTCTACGGGATACGAGCAGTACTTC. It yields the protein CATSETPGQGSSTGYEQYF. The chain links TRBV24-1 to TRBJ2-7, with TRBD1 matching 9 bases. The CDR3 has 19 residues. V gave up 4 bases and J gave up 4 bases; unmatched junction bases: 19. From germline, CDR1 is KGHDR and CDR2 SFDVKD.